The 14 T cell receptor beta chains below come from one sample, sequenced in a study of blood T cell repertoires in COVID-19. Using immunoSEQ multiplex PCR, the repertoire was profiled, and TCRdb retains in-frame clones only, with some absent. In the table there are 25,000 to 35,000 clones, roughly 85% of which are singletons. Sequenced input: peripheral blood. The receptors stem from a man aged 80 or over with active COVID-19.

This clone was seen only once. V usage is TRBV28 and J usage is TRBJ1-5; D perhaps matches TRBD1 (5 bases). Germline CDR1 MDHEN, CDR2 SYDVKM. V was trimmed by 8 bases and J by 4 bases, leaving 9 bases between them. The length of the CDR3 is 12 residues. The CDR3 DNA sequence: TGTGCCAGCTACTCAGGGAATCAGCCCCAGCATTTT. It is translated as CASYSGNQPQHF.

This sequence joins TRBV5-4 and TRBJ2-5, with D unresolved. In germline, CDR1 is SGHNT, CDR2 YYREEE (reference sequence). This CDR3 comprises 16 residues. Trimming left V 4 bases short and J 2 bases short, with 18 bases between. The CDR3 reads CASSPRPSGLQETQYF. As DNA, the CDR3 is TGTGCCAGCAGCCCGCGCCCTTCAGGATTACAAGAGACCCAGTACTTC.

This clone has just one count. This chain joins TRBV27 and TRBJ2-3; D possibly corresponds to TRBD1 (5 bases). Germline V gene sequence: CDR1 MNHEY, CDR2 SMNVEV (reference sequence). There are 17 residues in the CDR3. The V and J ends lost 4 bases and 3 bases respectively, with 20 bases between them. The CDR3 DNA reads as TGTGCCAGCAGTTCCTACATCCGGGCCCCAGGGACAGATACGCAGTATTTT. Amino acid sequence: CASSSYIRAPGTDTQYF.

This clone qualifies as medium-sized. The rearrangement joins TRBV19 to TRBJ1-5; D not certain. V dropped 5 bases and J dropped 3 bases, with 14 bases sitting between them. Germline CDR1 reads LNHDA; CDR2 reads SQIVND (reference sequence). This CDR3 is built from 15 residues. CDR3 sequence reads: CASSGDWSFNQPQHF. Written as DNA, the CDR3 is TGTGCCAGTAGTGGAGATTGGTCCTTCAATCAGCCCCAGCATTTT.

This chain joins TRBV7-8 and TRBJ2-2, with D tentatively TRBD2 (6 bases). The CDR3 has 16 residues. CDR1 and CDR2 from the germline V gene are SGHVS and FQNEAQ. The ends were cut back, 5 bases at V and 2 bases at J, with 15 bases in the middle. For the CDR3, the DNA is TGTGCCAGCAGCCAGATAGGCGGGACCAACACCGGGGAGCTGTTTTTT. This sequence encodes CASSQIGGTNTGELFF.

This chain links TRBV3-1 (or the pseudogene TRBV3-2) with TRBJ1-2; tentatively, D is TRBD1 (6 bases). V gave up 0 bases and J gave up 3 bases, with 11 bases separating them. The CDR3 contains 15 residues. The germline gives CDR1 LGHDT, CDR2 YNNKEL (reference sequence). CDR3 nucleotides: TGTGCCAGCAGCCAAGAACTCTCAGGGGACTATGGCTACACCTTC. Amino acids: CASSQELSGDYGYTF.

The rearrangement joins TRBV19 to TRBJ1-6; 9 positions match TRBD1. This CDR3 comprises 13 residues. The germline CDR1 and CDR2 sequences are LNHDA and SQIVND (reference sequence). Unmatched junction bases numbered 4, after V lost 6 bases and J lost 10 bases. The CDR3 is CASRDRGGSPLHF. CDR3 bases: TGTGCCAGTAGGGACAGGGGCGGATCACCCCTCCACTTT.

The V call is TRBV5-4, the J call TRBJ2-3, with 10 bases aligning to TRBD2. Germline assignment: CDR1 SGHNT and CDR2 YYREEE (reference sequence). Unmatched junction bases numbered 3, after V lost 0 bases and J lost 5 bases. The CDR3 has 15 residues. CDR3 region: CASSLDLAGGDTQYF. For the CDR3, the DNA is TGTGCCAGCAGCTTGGATTTAGCGGGGGGAGATACGCAGTATTTT.

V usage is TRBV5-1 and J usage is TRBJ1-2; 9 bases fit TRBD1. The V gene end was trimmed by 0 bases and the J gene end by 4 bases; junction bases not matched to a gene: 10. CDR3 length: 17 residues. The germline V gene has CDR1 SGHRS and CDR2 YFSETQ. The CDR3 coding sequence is TGCGCCAGCAGCTTGGCCAGGTCAACAGGGGGCAGCTATGGCTACACCTTC. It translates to CASSLARSTGGSYGYTF.

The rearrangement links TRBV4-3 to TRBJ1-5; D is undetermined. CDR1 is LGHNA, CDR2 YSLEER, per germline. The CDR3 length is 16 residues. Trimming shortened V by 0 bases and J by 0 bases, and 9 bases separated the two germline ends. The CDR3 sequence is CASSQERAYSNQPQHF. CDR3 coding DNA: TGCGCCAGCAGCCAAGAGAGAGCTTATAGCAATCAGCCCCAGCATTTT.

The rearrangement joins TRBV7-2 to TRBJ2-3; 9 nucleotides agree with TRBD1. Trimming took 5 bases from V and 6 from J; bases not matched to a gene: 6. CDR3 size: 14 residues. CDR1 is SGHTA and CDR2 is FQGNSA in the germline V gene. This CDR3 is CASSPQGAGDTQYF. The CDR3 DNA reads TGTGCCAGCAGCCCACAGGGGGCCGGGGATACGCAGTATTTT.

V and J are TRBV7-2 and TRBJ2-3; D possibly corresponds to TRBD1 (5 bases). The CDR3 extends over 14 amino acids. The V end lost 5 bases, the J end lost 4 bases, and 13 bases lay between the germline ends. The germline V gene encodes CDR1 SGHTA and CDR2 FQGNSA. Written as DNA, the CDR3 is TGTGCCAGCAGCCCCGGGCCCAGGGCAGATACGCAGTATTTT. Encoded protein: CASSPGPRADTQYF. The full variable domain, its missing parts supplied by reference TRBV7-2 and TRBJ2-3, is GAGVSQSPSNKVTEKGKDVELRCDPISGHTALYWYRQSLGQGLEFLIYFQGNSAPDKSGLPSDRFSAERTGGSVSTLTIQRTQQEDSAVYLCASSPGPRADTQYFGPGTRLTVL.

The CDR3 region is CASRGSGGADTQYF. CDR3 DNA: TGTGCCTCCCGGGGTAGCGGGGGGGCAGATACGCAGTATTTT. The V and J genes are TRBV19 and TRBJ2-3, with 11 nucleotides matching TRBD2. The trim removed 11 bases at V and 4 bases at J, leaving 8 bases unmatched. The CDR3 is 14 residues long. The germline V gene encodes CDR1 LNHDA and CDR2 SQIVND (reference sequence).

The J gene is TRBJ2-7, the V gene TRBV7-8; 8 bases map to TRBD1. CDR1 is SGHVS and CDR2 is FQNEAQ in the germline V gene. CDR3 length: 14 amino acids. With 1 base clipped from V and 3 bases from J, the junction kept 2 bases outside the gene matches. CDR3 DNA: TGTGCCAGCAGCTTAGACAGGGGGGTCTACGAGCAGTACTTC. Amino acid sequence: CASSLDRGVYEQYF.